The rows below give T cell receptor beta chains drawn from one sample of a study of CD8 T cells in ankylosing spondylitis. Each CDR3 protein gets one entry after TCRdb re-called the 5' RACE reads with MiXCR. The sample contains 700,000 to 1,000,000 distinct CDR3 sequences, about 11% of which appear only once. Sequenced input: blood, either unsorted or a sorted T cell fraction (not recorded which). Receptors originate from a male donor with ankylosing spondylitis. Both conserved end residues are part of each CDR3. Each record gives: J gene, V gene, clone size, D gene, CDR3 DNA, CDR3 protein. D genes are given only for firm matches. Expanded clones are given a class, and other clones once, few, many or no size at all.

>TRBJ2-5|TRBV15|many|TRBD2
TGTGCCACCAGCAGGCCCTTAGGCGGGGGGGCTGGAGAGACCCAGTACTTC
CATSRPLGGGAGETQYF
>TRBJ1-1|TRBV10-3|NA|TRBD1
TGTGCCATCAGTGACCCGCTCCGTGGACAGGGGGACACTGAAGCTTTCTTT
CAISDPLRGQGDTEAFF
>TRBJ1-2|TRBV11-3|NA|NA
TGTGCCAGCAGCCCCCTTAAGCCTCATCCATATGGCTACACCTTC
CASSPLKPHPYGYTF
>TRBJ1-5|TRBV12-3/TRBV12-4|few|NA
TGTGCCAGCAGTTTACGGGGCAGAGTCAATCAGCCCCAGCATTTT
CASSLRGRVNQPQHF
>TRBJ2-5|TRBV20-1|few|TRBD2
TGCAGTGCTAGAGTTCCAGCGGGAGAAGGGGAGACCCAGTACTTC
CSARVPAGEGETQYF
>TRBJ1-1|TRBV20-1|NA|NA
TGCAGTGCTAGTATGGGGGGGACTGAAGCTTTCTTT
CSASMGGTEAFF
>TRBJ2-5|TRBV29-1|many|NA
TGCAGCGTCTCCGGTTCCACCAAGACCCAGTACTTC
CSVSGSTKTQYF
>TRBJ2-3|TRBV24-1|NA|TRBD2
TGTGCCACCAGTGACCCTGGACTAGCTGATGTCACAGATACGCAGTATTTT
CATSDPGLADVTDTQYF
>TRBJ2-3|TRBV13|NA|NA
TGTGCCAGCAGCTTTGCGGGCCCAGATACGCAGTATTTT
CASSFAGPDTQYF
>TRBJ2-1|TRBV27|NA|TRBD2
TGTGCCAGCTGGGGACTAGCGGGAGGGTCAATCTACAATGAGCAGTTCTTC
CASWGLAGGSIYNEQFF
>TRBJ1-6|TRBV9|few|NA
TGTGCCAGCAGCGTAGACTTGCAAGGGAATTCACCCCTCCACTTT
CASSVDLQGNSPLHF
>TRBJ1-1|TRBV20-1|many|NA
TGCAGTGCTAGGCGGCAGACAAACGAAGCTTTCTTT
CSARRQTNEAFF
>TRBJ1-1|TRBV20-1|NA|NA
TGCAGTGAAGCTGGCTCCTCCAGGGGCACTGAAGCTTTCTTT
CSEAGSSRGTEAFF
>TRBJ1-3|TRBV5-8|NA|NA
TGTGCCAGCAGCGAAGACTCGAGCTCTGGAAACACCATATATTTT
CASSEDSSSGNTIYF
>TRBJ2-1|TRBV5-6|NA|NA
TGTGCCAGCAGCCCCCCAGGAAGTTTTGAGCAGTTCTTC
CASSPPGSFEQFF
>TRBJ2-2|TRBV7-9|NA|NA
TGTGCCAGCAGCCTGACTCACGAGGAGCTGTTTTTT
CASSLTHEELFF
>TRBJ1-6|TRBV7-8|few|NA
TGTGCCAGCGCTAGGGGGGGGCCCTATAATTCACCCCTCCACTTT
CASARGGPYNSPLHF
>TRBJ1-5|TRBV12-3/TRBV12-4|few|NA
TGTGCCAGCAGTTCCAGGGTGTATCAGCCCCAGCATTTT
CASSSRVYQPQHF
>TRBJ2-7|TRBV20-1|few|NA
TGCAGTGCTAGTCTCAGCGGGCTTTACGAGCAGTACTTC
CSASLSGLYEQYF
>TRBJ2-1|TRBV5-1|few|NA
TGCGCCAGCAGCTTGGAGTTGTGGGGCTCCTACAATGAGCAGTTCTTC
CASSLELWGSYNEQFF
>TRBJ2-5|TRBV20-1|many|TRBD2
TGCAGTGCTAGAATAGCGGGAGTGGGAGAGACCCAGTACTTC
CSARIAGVGETQYF
>TRBJ2-7|TRBV4-3|few|TRBD1
TGCGCCAGCAGCCACCGGACAGGGGCAGACGAGCAGTACTTC
CASSHRTGADEQYF
>TRBJ2-1|TRBV5-1|NA|NA
TGCGCCAGCAGCTTTACCCCGAACCAGGACCTATACAATGAGCAGTTCTTC
CASSFTPNQDLYNEQFF
>TRBJ2-5|TRBV29-1|NA|NA
TGCAGCGTGGGGGGAGAGGGGGGCTGGGAAGAGACCCAGTACTTC
CSVGGEGGWEETQYF
>TRBJ2-7|TRBV7-3|NA|TRBD2
TGTGCCAGCAGCTTAATTGGAGGACTAGCGGGGGACGAGCAGTACTTC
CASSLIGGLAGDEQYF
>TRBJ2-7|TRBV7-2|many|NA
TGTGCCAGCAGCTCAAAGACACGTTACGAGCAGTACTTC
CASSSKTRYEQYF
>TRBJ2-5|TRBV29-1|many|TRBD2
TGCAGCGCCCGGGAGGATCGGGAGACCCAGTACTTC
CSAREDRETQYF
>TRBJ1-5|TRBV28|few|NA
TGTGCCAGCAGAGGGGAGAGCAATCAGCCCCAGCATTTT
CASRGESNQPQHF
>TRBJ2-3|TRBV20-1|NA|NA
TGCAGTGCCGCGGGGAACCCTATTAGCACAGATACGCAGTATTTT
CSAAGNPISTDTQYF
>TRBJ2-3|TRBV20-1|NA|NA
TGCAGTGCTAGAGAGATTCAGAGGGCTCCAGATACGCAGTATTTT
CSAREIQRAPDTQYF
>TRBJ1-2|TRBV5-4|NA|NA
TGTGCCAGCAGCTTGGAGGCAGGTTATAACTATGGCTACACCTTC
CASSLEAGYNYGYTF
>TRBJ2-3|TRBV18|NA|NA
TGTGCCAGCTCACCACGCTCGGCGGCTAGCACAGATACGCAGTATTTT
CASSPRSAASTDTQYF
>TRBJ1-1|TRBV5-1|many|TRBD1
TGCGCCAGCAAGCCTGGACAGGGGGACACTGAAGCTTTCTTT
CASKPGQGDTEAFF
>TRBJ1-2|TRBV5-1|few|TRBD1
TGCGCCAGCAGCCGGTCCGGACAGGATGGCTACACCTTC
CASSRSGQDGYTF
>TRBJ1-1|TRBV9|many|NA
TGTGCCAGCAGCGTTACAGGGTCGAACACTGAAGCTTTCTTT
CASSVTGSNTEAFF
>TRBJ1-2|TRBV5-1|few|TRBD1
TGCGCCAGCAGCCCGGGACAGGTTGTGGGGTTCTATGACTACACCTTC
CASSPGQVVGFYDYTF
>TRBJ2-1|TRBV28|few|NA
TGTGCCAGCACGTTCGAGGGGGGGGGAATCAATGAGCAGTTCTTC
CASTFEGGGINEQFF
>TRBJ1-1|TRBV28|NA|NA
TGTGCCAGCAGCCAACTGACGCCCCTTAACACTGAAGCTTTCTTT
CASSQLTPLNTEAFF
>TRBJ2-2|TRBV10-2|NA|NA
TGCGCCAGCAGTGACGGCTGGGGACCCGGGGAGCTGTTTTTT
CASSDGWGPGELFF
>TRBJ1-1|TRBV20-1|NA|TRBD1
TGCAGTGCCAGCCGGGACAGTCAGACTGAAGCTTTCTTT
CSASRDSQTEAFF
>TRBJ2-2|TRBV12-3/TRBV12-4|many|NA
TGTGCCAGCAGGACGACCCCCTTTCAGGACACCGGGGAGCTGTTTTTT
CASRTTPFQDTGELFF